A selection of T cell receptor beta chains follows, all from one sample in a study of cytomegalovirus exposure and HLA in healthy donors. Libraries were prepared by immunoSEQ multiplex PCR; TCRdb keeps only in-frame clonotypes and omits some of them. The table records around 110,000 clones, around 71% of them present only once. Sequenced material: PBMCs. The receptor source for this set is a boy younger than 18 in good health and CMV-seronegative. CDR3s include the opening cysteine and the closing phenylalanine or tryptophan. The D gene is left open where the match is weak. Not every row has a clone size; where given, it reads once, few, many or a size class.

j_call d_call v_call clone_size cdr3_aa cdr3_nt
TRBJ2-7 NA TRBV30 once CAWSGTVAYEQYF TGTGCCTGGAGTGGAACAGTGGCCTACGAGCAGTACTTC
TRBJ1-1 NA TRBV2 NA CASSDPGRAEAFF TGTGCCAGCAGTGACCCGGGGAGGGCTGAAGCTTTCTTT
TRBJ1-2 NA TRBV5-6 NA CASSPGGYGYTF TGTGCCAGCAGCCCGGGAGGCTATGGCTACACCTTC
TRBJ1-2 NA TRBV7-9 NA CASSLGRVVGYTF TGTGCCAGCAGCTTAGGACGGGTAGTTGGCTACACCTTC
TRBJ1-6 NA TRBV6-5 few CASSYADSYNSPLHF TGTGCCAGCAGTTACGCGGACAGCTATAATTCACCCCTCCACTTT
TRBJ1-4 NA TRBV14 NA CASSQGGSEKLFF TGTGCCAGCAGCCAAGGAGGTTCTGAAAAACTGTTTTTT
TRBJ2-2 TRBD1 TRBV5-1 NA CASTGRGQGDTGELFF TGCGCCAGCACCGGGCGGGGACAGGGGGACACCGGGGAGCTGTTTTTT
TRBJ2-5 NA TRBV28 once CASSPQGRRETQYF TGTGCCAGCAGTCCCCAGGGGCGCCGAGAGACCCAGTACTTC
TRBJ2-3 NA TRBV6-5 few CASARGTDTQYF TGTGCCAGCGCGAGGGGCACAGATACGCAGTATTTT
TRBJ2-7 TRBD2 TRBV10-3 NA CAISDLLAGTGEQYF TGTGCCATCAGTGACCTACTAGCGGGGACGGGGGAGCAGTACTTC
TRBJ2-4 TRBD2 TRBV6-6 NA CASTPRGGLAKNIQYF TGTGCCAGCACCCCGAGGGGAGGGTTAGCCAAAAACATTCAGTACTTC
TRBJ1-3 TRBD1 TRBV15 NA CATSRWGQGANTIYF TGTGCCACCAGCAGATGGGGACAGGGCGCAAACACCATATATTTT
TRBJ2-1 TRBD1 TRBV27 NA CASSFLGTGDDEQFF TGTGCCAGCAGTTTCCTTGGGACAGGGGACGATGAGCAGTTCTTC
TRBJ2-7 NA TRBV29-1 NA CSVGGTERASYEQYF TGCAGCGTCGGGGGAACAGAAAGAGCATCTTACGAGCAGTACTTC
TRBJ2-7 NA TRBV27 NA CASSLEGRGDREQYF TGTGCCAGCAGTTTAGAGGGCAGGGGGGATCGGGAGCAGTACTTC
TRBJ2-3 TRBD2 TRBV28 NA CASTSGATDTQYF TGTGCCAGCACAAGCGGGGCCACAGATACGCAGTATTTT
TRBJ2-7 NA TRBV2 NA CASRVDSGSYEQYF TGTGCCAGCAGAGTAGATAGCGGATCCTACGAGCAGTACTTC
TRBJ2-5 TRBD1 TRBV2 NA CAGRTGEETQYF TGTGCCGGTCGGACAGGGGAAGAGACCCAGTACTTC
TRBJ1-1 TRBD1 TRBV10-3 NA CAISPGTGMFNTEAFF TGTGCCATCAGCCCCGGGACAGGCATGTTTAACACTGAAGCTTTCTTT
TRBJ1-1 NA TRBV7-9 NA CASSSSRTDEAFF TGTGCCAGCAGCTCCAGTCGAACCGATGAAGCTTTCTTT
TRBJ2-1 TRBD1 TRBV5-1 NA CASSLEGATYNEQFF TGCGCCAGCAGCTTGGAGGGGGCAACCTACAATGAGCAGTTCTTC
TRBJ2-1 NA TRBV7-3 NA CASSLTGGSYNEQFF TGTGCCAGCAGCTTAACGGGGGGCTCCTACAATGAGCAGTTCTTC
TRBJ1-4 NA TRBV6-6 NA CASLRDYNEKLFF TGTGCCAGCCTACGGGACTATAATGAAAAACTGTTTTTT
TRBJ2-7 TRBD2 TRBV2 NA CASPLAGGPYEQYF TGTGCCAGTCCACTAGCGGGAGGACCCTACGAGCAGTACTTC
TRBJ1-4 TRBD1 TRBV30 NA CAWSHRTGKVEKLFF TGTGCCTGGAGTCACCGGACAGGGAAGGTGGAAAAACTGTTTTTT